These 22 T cell receptor beta chains originate from one sample sequenced in a study of cytomegalovirus exposure and HLA in healthy donors. PCR involved 60 Vbeta and 13 Jbeta primers. The data were produced by immunoSEQ multiplex PCR, yet TCRdb's version contains in-frame clones alone and is incomplete. The data show roughly 140,000 clones, 60% to 85% seen once. Sample: PBMCs. The receptor set was obtained from a woman in her forties in good health and CMV-seropositive.

This rearrangement joins TRBV5-1 to TRBJ2-7; TRBD1 matches 9 bases. The CDR3 loop spans 16 amino acids. The V segment lost 0 bases and the J segment 2 bases; nucleotides outside the gene matches: 6. Germline V gives CDR1 SGHRS, CDR2 YFSETQ. CDR3 coding DNA: TGCGCCAGCAGCTTGGGAGGGACAGGGAGTACCTACGAGCAGTACTTC. Amino acids: CASSLGGTGSTYEQYF.

The genes are TRBV6-1 and TRBJ1-5; D ambiguous. Per the germline V gene, CDR1 is MNHNS and CDR2 is SASEGT. V was shortened by 4 bases and J by 3 bases, with 10 bases between the two germline ends. The CDR3 is 14 residues long. CDR3 coding DNA: TGTGCCAGCAGTGTAACAGTGCTCAATCAGCCCCAGCATTTT. This gives the protein CASSVTVLNQPQHF.

The chain has TRBV7-7 and TRBJ2-5; 7 nucleotides align to TRBD1. V gave up 5 bases and J gave up 2 bases; unmatched junction bases: 5. Germline values: CDR1 SSHAT, CDR2 FNYEAQ (reference sequence). This CDR3 spans 14 amino acids. The CDR3 sequence is CASSRDRGQETQYF. The CDR3 region has the DNA TGTGCCAGCAGCCGGGACAGAGGGCAAGAGACCCAGTACTTC. The complete variable domain, with remaining parts taken from reference TRBV7-7 and TRBJ2-5, reads GAGVSQSPRYKVTKRGQDVTLRCDPISSHATLYWYQQALGQGPEFLTYFNYEAQPDKSGLPSDRFSAERPEGSISTLTIQRTEQRDSAMYRCASSRDRGQETQYFGPGTRLLVL.

The chain combines TRBV30 with TRBJ2-3, with D possibly matching TRBD2 (6 bases). This CDR3 comprises 14 residues. CDR1 is GTSNPN and CDR2 is SVGIG in the germline V gene (reference sequence). Trimming cost V 0 bases and J 3 bases, with 10 bases left between them. The CDR3 DNA sequence: TGTGCCTGGAGTGTGGGAGGCCAAACAGATACGCAGTATTTT. Protein: CAWSVGGQTDTQYF.

This chain uses TRBV6-1 with TRBJ1-5; D may be TRBD1 (5 bases). The germline gives CDR1 MNHNS, CDR2 SASEGT. The CDR3 sequence is 15 residues long. The germline V and J ends were trimmed by 6 bases and 2 bases, with 14 bases remaining between them. This chain's CDR3 is CASRSDSYRNQPQHF. The DNA for the CDR3 is TGTGCCAGCAGAAGCGACAGTTATCGCAATCAGCCCCAGCATTTT.

The chain links TRBV27 to TRBJ1-5, with TRBD1 matching 7 bases. The length of the CDR3 is 15 residues. From germline, CDR1 is MNHEY and CDR2 SMNVEV (reference sequence). V shed 6 bases and J 0 bases; nucleotides not matched to a gene: 5. CDR3 nucleotide sequence: TGTGCCAGCAGAAGGGACAGCAATAGCAATCAGCCCCAGCATTTT. The encoded protein is CASRRDSNSNQPQHF.

This clone was seen only a few times. The chain combines TRBV9 with TRBJ2-7, with D perhaps TRBD1 (5 bases). CDR1 and CDR2 (germline): SGDLS, YYNGEE. There are 15 residues in the CDR3. Deletions cut 3 bases from V and 2 bases from J, with 15 bases between. The CDR3 DNA sequence: TGTGCCAGCAGCGATGGGTCAGGGCCCACCTACGAGCAGTACTTC. Encoded protein: CASSDGSGPTYEQYF.

This chain links TRBV5-6 with TRBJ2-4; tentative D call: TRBD2 (6 bases). CDR3 length: 14 amino acids. Germline loops: CDR1 SGHDT, CDR2 YYEEEE. With 3 bases removed from V and 9 bases from J, the gap between germline ends came to 16 bases. For the CDR3, the DNA is TGTGCCAGCAGCTCTAAAAGGGACTGGAGCATTCAGTACTTC. Translation: CASSSKRDWSIQYF.

V gene TRBV2 combines with J gene TRBJ2-1; D is possibly TRBD1 (6 bases). Trimming stripped 5 bases from V and 0 bases from J, with 11 bases between. The CDR3 consists of 15 residues. Germline values: CDR1 SNHLY, CDR2 FYNNEI. This CDR3 reads CASSLGHSSYNEQFF. CDR3 nucleotide sequence: TGTGCCAGCAGTCTGGGACACAGCTCCTACAATGAGCAGTTCTTC.

This sequence joins TRBV7-3 and TRBJ1-1; D uncertain. The CDR3 consists of 13 residues. V lost 2 bases and J lost 1, with 5 bases in between. Germline-derived CDR1 and CDR2 are SGHTA and FQGTGA. In nucleotides, the CDR3 is TGTGCCAGCAGCTTATACGGGAACACTGAAGCTTTCTTT. It specifies CASSLYGNTEAFF.

The rearrangement uses TRBV6-4 and TRBJ2-3; 13 nucleotides match TRBD2. Germline assignment: CDR1 MRHNA and CDR2 SNTAGT. J lost 1 base, V lost 6 bases, and 1 base had no gene match. This CDR3 has 15 residues. This CDR3 is CASRGLAGGTDTQYF. DNA of the CDR3: TGTGCCAGCAGAGGACTAGCGGGGGGCACAGATACGCAGTATTTT.

V gene TRBV29-1 combines with J gene TRBJ1-1; D remains ambiguous. The CDR3 runs 15 residues. V lost 2 bases and J 4 bases, leaving 17 bases between the germline ends. Germline lookup yields CDR1 SQVTM and CDR2 ANQGSEA. The CDR3 region is CSVEKQLGKATEAFF. In nucleotides, the CDR3 is TGCAGCGTTGAAAAACAGTTAGGTAAGGCCACTGAAGCTTTCTTT.

This chain links TRBV5-4 with TRBJ2-2; D is perhaps TRBD1 (7 bases). Trimming took 4 bases from V and 6 from J, leaving 19 bases between them. CDR1 is SGHNT and CDR2 is YYREEE in the germline V gene (reference sequence). The CDR3 is 16 amino acids. The chain's CDR3 is CASSQQGRLPAGELFF. DNA of the CDR3: TGTGCCAGCAGCCAACAGGGGAGGCTTCCGGCCGGGGAGCTGTTTTTT.

V gene TRBV7-9 combines with J gene TRBJ1-3; 12 bases map to TRBD1. The V gene's germline CDR1 is SEHNR and CDR2 FQNEAQ (reference sequence). The CDR3 has 16 amino acids. V dropped 5 bases and J dropped 4; count of bases not matched to a gene: 6. This CDR3 is CASSQGTGGYGNTIYF. The CDR3 nucleotides are TGTGCCAGCAGCCAAGGGACAGGGGGCTACGGAAACACCATATATTTT.

The V gene is TRBV28, the J gene TRBJ2-2, with D possibly being TRBD1 (5 bases). The CDR3 extends over 14 amino acids. In germline, CDR1 is MDHEN, CDR2 SYDVKM. V lost 5 bases to trimming and J lost 0 bases, with 7 bases between them. In nucleotides, the CDR3 is TGTGCCAGCAGTAGACAGACGAACACCGGGGAGCTGTTTTTT. Translating gives CASSRQTNTGELFF.

V and J are TRBV27 and TRBJ1-1; TRBD1 agrees at 7 bases. V lost 8 bases and J lost 10; bases outside the gene matches: 10. This CDR3 comprises 12 residues. Per germline, CDR1 MNHEY and CDR2 SMNVEV (reference sequence). The CDR3: CASWALTGLAFF. The CDR3 nucleotides are TGTGCCAGCTGGGCCCTGACAGGGCTAGCTTTCTTT.

This sequence joins TRBV7-3 and TRBJ2-3; 8 bases fit TRBD1. The J segment lost 0 bases and the V segment lost 2 bases, leaving 1 base of the junction unmatched. The germline V gene has CDR1 SGHTA and CDR2 FQGTGA. The CDR3 spans 15 residues. The CDR3 region has the DNA TGTGCCAGCAGCTTACAGGGGGCGAGCACAGATACGCAGTATTTT. It specifies CASSLQGASTDTQYF.

The CDR3 DNA sequence: TGTGCCAGCAGTGAAGGAGGGACTAGCGGGGAAAAAGAGACCCAGTACTTC. Amino acid sequence: CASSEGGTSGEKETQYF. This chain uses TRBV6-1 with TRBJ2-5; 13 nucleotides match TRBD2. This CDR3 spans 17 amino acids. J gave up 3 bases and V 1 base, and 5 bases lay outside the gene matches. In germline, CDR1 is MNHNS, CDR2 SASEGT.

The chain has TRBV5-4 and TRBJ2-1; 10 nucleotides line up with TRBD2. This CDR3 is 15 amino acids long. The germline gives CDR1 SGHNT, CDR2 YYREEE (reference sequence). V lost 2 bases and J lost 1; bases outside the gene matches: 0. CDR3 in amino acids: CASSFSGGSYNEQFF. The CDR3 DNA follows: TGTGCCAGCAGCTTTAGCGGGGGGTCCTACAATGAGCAGTTCTTC.

The rearrangement links TRBV9 to TRBJ1-3, with 9 bases that match TRBD1. CDR3 size: 15 residues. Germline V gene data show CDR1 as SGDLS and CDR2 as YYNGEE. The V gene end was trimmed by 2 bases and the J gene end by 2 bases; junction bases not matched to a gene: 2. The CDR3 nucleotides read TGTGCCAGCAGCGTTGGGACAGGGACTGGAAACACCATATATTTT. This codes for CASSVGTGTGNTIYF.

This clone appeared a few times. The V and J genes are TRBV5-4 and TRBJ1-1, with D possibly TRBD1 on 6 matching bases. The V gene's germline CDR1 is SGHNT and CDR2 YYREEE (reference sequence). V was pared by 4 bases and J by 6 bases, with 13 bases between. The length of the CDR3 is 13 residues. The CDR3 DNA reads TGTGCCAGCAGCCAGGGGTATTATGCTGAAGCTTTCTTT. It is translated as CASSQGYYAEAFF.

The gene calls are TRBV9 and TRBJ1-2; 7 nucleotides align to TRBD1. Per germline, CDR1 SGDLS and CDR2 YYNGEE. Unmatched junction bases numbered 12, after V lost 2 bases and J lost 8 bases. The CDR3 is 15 residues long. CDR3 loop: CASSVDLLGQVGYTF. CDR3 in DNA: TGTGCCAGCAGCGTTGACCTACTTGGACAGGTGGGCTACACCTTC.